This entry is about one T cell receptor beta chain. Its antigen is unidentified. This record comes from a study of OX40 agonist ivuxolimab in advanced cancers. Study-wide background: Given to patients was ivuxolimab, an agonistic anti-OX40 (CD134) antibody.

Produced via immunoSEQ multiplex PCR; TCRdb's table is partial and in-frame only. The table lists about 26,000 clones, over 60% of them singletons. Study observations and caveats: Researchers report that CD8+ T cells had, on average, more expanded clones than CD4+. CD4+ and CD8+ T cells in blood underwent clonal expansion by week 6 at 0.1 to 3.0 mg/kg.

The germline CDR1 and CDR2 sequences are SNHLY and FYNNEI. Trimming cost V 8 bases and J 9 bases; bases outside gene matches: 8. The CDR3 sequence is 13 residues long. The sequence was obtained from an adult with an advanced solid tumor such as melanoma, head and neck, liver or kidney cancer. The sample consisted of CD4+ or CD8+ T cells sorted from blood, taken in a trial of the OX40 agonist ivuxolimab. This chain uses TRBV2 with TRBJ2-1; 9 positions agree with TRBD2. DNA for the CDR3: TGTGCCAGCCTCCATGCGGGGGGGGCTGAGCAGTTCTTC. Translation: CASLHAGGAEQFF.